This T cell receptor (beta chain) was identified in a study of cytomegalovirus exposure and HLA in healthy donors (dated by TCRdb to the late 2010s). About the investigation overall: According to a later analysis, one platform produced both the approximately 110 validation repertoires and the 730 or so repertoires of the first cohort. The study aimed to test whether signatures of past pathogen exposure could be identified by cataloging public T cell receptors. Along with the approximately 650-subject first cohort, a separate validation cohort of 120 different subjects was used. To predict cytomegalovirus infection status, the study brought together high-throughput TCR immunosequencing, statistical association of individual TCRs with disease status, and machine learning.

Separate from the roughly 700-subject first cohort, the validation cohort of some 130 subjects was the group to which the donors belonged. Library prep was done by the immunoSEQ multiplex PCR assay. In the paper's pipeline: A statistical classification framework was developed to diagnose cytomegalovirus status using the catalog of TCR beta chain sequences. Not all clones reach the TCRdb copy of this immuneACCESS table, which keeps in-frame sequences only. Checked studies attribute under half of the gap to unresolved V genes and leave the rest unexplained. D and trimming come from the DNA, and the V and J calls and clone size come from that table. The sample contains 50,000 to 65,000 clones, 85% to 95% of them found a single time. The leading ten clones occupy 7% of the sample. Broader findings and caveats from the paper: In vitro tests confirmed that a few of the cytomegalovirus-associated TCR beta chains recognize cytomegalovirus antigens. A later analysis lacked HLA typing for the validation cohort, so it scored co-occurrence in that cohort across all 110 or so repertoires. In a later analysis, TCRs clustered in the first cohort were found to also tend to co-occur in the 130 or so validation repertoires, with about 94% of cluster scores above 0. It was suggested by the authors that the approach could potentially be generalized to other disease states and immunological phenotypes. The study gave a list of under 200 TCR beta chains associated with cytomegalovirus. The classifier was reported to diagnose cytomegalovirus status with high specificity and sensitivity in both the original cohort and the validation cohort. Most TCR sequences were seen in very few donors, while some public TCRs were found in many individuals.

With regard to this clone: Its recognized antigen is unknown. Qualities for individual bases were not recorded, and no much larger clone is one base off.

The sequenced sample consisted of PBMCs. The clonotype originates from a woman in her late teens or twenties in good health and CMV-seropositive.

The CDR3 corresponds to CASSLQPLGAQETQYF. The bases read TGCGCCAGCAGCTTACAACCTCTAGGGGCCCAAGAGACCCAGTACTTC. In this chain, TRBV5-1 is recombined with TRBJ2-5, and the D gene may be TRBD1, 5 bases matching. Including the terminal cysteine and phenylalanine, the CDR3 comprises 16 residues. The only DNA kept is the CDR3, 48 bases in frame from the first base. V is cut by 2 bases and J by 1 base, and the space between the germline ends is 15 bases. CDR1 SGHRS and CDR2 YFSETQ were looked up in the germline V gene.